Sequencing of this TCR beta chain was carried out in a study of T cell responses to AZD1222 COVID-19 vaccine. The study, taken as a whole, reports: The study identified only six AZD1222 recipients as seropositive at baseline.

V gave up 2 bases and J gave up 5 bases; unmatched junction bases: 5. CDR3 length: 15 residues. CDR1 is LGHDT and CDR2 is YNNKEL in the germline V gene (reference sequence). As concerns this clone: Antigen: not known.

Sequencing was performed with immunoSEQ multiplex PCR; in TCRdb, only in-frame clones are kept and a portion is missing. The table shows roughly 150,000 clones, with 87% occurring only once. The specimen comprised peripheral blood, sampled 28 days after the second AZD1222 dose. The J gene is TRBJ2-1, the V gene TRBV3-1 (or the pseudogene TRBV3-2); 8 bases are shared with TRBD2. The sequence was obtained from an adult who received the AZD1222 COVID-19 vaccine. CDR3 region: CASSQLVSGDNEQFF. The CDR3 DNA reads as TGTGCCAGCAGCCAATTGGTTAGCGGGGACAATGAGCAGTTCTTC.